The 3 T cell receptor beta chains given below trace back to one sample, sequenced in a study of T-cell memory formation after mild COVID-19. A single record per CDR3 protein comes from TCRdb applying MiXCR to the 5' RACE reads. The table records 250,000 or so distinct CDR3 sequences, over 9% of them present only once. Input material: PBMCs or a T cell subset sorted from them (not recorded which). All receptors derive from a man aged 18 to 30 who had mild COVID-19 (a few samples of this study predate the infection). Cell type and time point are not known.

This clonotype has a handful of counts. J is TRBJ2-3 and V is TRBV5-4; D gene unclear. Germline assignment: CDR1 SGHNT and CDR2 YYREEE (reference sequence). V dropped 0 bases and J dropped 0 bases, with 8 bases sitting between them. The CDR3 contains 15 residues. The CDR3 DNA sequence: TGTGCCAGCAGCTTGGACAGAGTCAGCACAGATACGCAGTATTTT. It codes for CASSLDRVSTDTQYF.

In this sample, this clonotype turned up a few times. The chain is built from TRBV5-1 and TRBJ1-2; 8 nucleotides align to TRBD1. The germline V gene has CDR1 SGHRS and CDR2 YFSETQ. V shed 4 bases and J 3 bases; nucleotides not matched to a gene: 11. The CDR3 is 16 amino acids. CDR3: CASSLRTGKGDYGYTF. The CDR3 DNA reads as TGCGCCAGCAGCCTTCGGACAGGGAAGGGAGACTATGGCTACACCTTC.

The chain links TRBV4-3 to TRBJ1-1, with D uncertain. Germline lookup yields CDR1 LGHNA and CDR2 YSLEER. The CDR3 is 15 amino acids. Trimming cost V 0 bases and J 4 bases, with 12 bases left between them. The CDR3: CASSQESRLGTEAFF. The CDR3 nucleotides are TGCGCCAGCAGCCAAGAATCCAGGTTGGGCACTGAAGCTTTCTTT.